This T cell receptor (beta chain) was captured in a study of blood T cell repertoires in COVID-19. In the authors' workflow: The assay estimated nucleated cells by amplifying reference gene primers. Assay used: immunoSEQ multiplex PCR; TCRdb lists only in-frame clones, some missing. That table supplies the V and J calls and clone size; D and trimming were determined from the DNA. The data contain more than 200,000 clones, over 75% of them singletons. The CDR3 length is 13 residues. Germline CDR1 is MRHNA and CDR2 is SNTAGT. V was cut by 6 bases and J by 4 bases, with 10 bases left in between. The sample taken for sequencing was PBMCs or T cells enriched from blood (not recorded which). The chain combines TRBV6-4 with TRBJ1-3, with D unresolved. The source of this sequence is a man aged 40-50 years who had recovered from COVID-19. This CDR3 reads CASSPVPGNTIYF. The CDR3 DNA is TGTGCCAGCAGCCCTGTTCCCGGAAACACCATATATTTT.